This record concerns one T cell receptor beta chain sequence. As yet, its antigen is unknown. These data belong to a study of long-term antiretroviral therapy in people with HIV. Study observations and caveats: On ART adherence, viral resistance or therapy changes, no data were available. Collection spanned 2004 to 2017; ART regimens may be less effective than current ones.

Sequencing relied on immunoSEQ assay v3.0, run at survey level. Profiled with immunoSEQ multiplex PCR; TCRdb holds only in-frame clones, not every one. The data hold tens of thousands of clones, with more than 75% observed a single time. Trimming took 0 bases from V and 4 from J; bases not matched to a gene: 5. This CDR3 contains 16 residues. The germline CDR1 and CDR2 sequences are LGHNT and FRNRAP. Per donor, at least one pre-ART and at least two post-ART PBMC samples were obtained. Sequencing was performed on unsorted PBMCs, taken 0.2 years before starting antiretroviral therapy. This clonotype was obtained from a man younger than 35 with HIV. The chain has TRBV12-5 and TRBJ2-2, with 7 bases lining up with TRBD2. This CDR3 is CASGLVQGGVTGELFF. The CDR3 bases are TGTGCTAGTGGTTTGGTGCAGGGAGGGGTCACCGGGGAGCTGTTTTTT.